This TCR beta chain emerged from a study of beta chain features in type 1 diabetes. Trimming removed 1 base from V and 0 bases from J; junction bases left unmatched: 6. This CDR3 is built from 17 residues. Germline CDR1 is SEHNR and CDR2 is FQNEAQ (reference sequence). General study results and limits: Patients with Type 1 diabetes showed moderately but significantly shorter TCRB CDR3s in all four CD4+ subsets.

This clone was counted only a few times. As yet, its antigen is unknown. Expressed TCRB transcripts were sequenced, since all the RNA that had been isolated was reverse transcribed. Profiling relied on immunoSEQ multiplex PCR, and the TCRdb table lists in-frame clones only, not all of them. The sample yields roughly 340,000 clones, roughly 12% seen once. The chain employs TRBV7-9 and TRBJ2-1; TRBD1 matches 7 bases. The TCR originated in a young woman with type 1 diabetes. The sample was naive CD4+ T cells from blood. CDR3 protein: CASSLVWGQSSYNEQFF. The CDR3, as DNA: TGTGCCAGCAGCTTAGTATGGGGACAGAGCTCCTACAATGAGCAGTTCTTC.